The source of this TCR beta chain is a study of T-cell memory formation after mild COVID-19. After removal of 5 bases from V and 5 bases from J, the junction contained 12 bases not matched to a gene. The CDR3 consists of 15 residues. Germline CDR1 is SGHTA and CDR2 is FQGNSA. TCRdb called the 5' RACE reads again in MiXCR, with one record for every CDR3 protein. The sample has 350,000 to 450,000 distinct CDR3 sequences, 15% to 20% seen once. Sequencing was performed on PBMCs or a T cell subset sorted from them (not recorded which). The chain carries TRBV7-2 and TRBJ2-7; 7 nucleotides align to TRBD2. The TCR was taken from an adult woman who had mild COVID-19 (a few samples of this study predate the infection). Cell type and time point are not known. The CDR3 sequence is CASSPSGGRVHEQYF. The CDR3 coding sequence is TGTGCCAGCAGCCCCTCAGGCGGGAGAGTGCACGAGCAGTACTTC.